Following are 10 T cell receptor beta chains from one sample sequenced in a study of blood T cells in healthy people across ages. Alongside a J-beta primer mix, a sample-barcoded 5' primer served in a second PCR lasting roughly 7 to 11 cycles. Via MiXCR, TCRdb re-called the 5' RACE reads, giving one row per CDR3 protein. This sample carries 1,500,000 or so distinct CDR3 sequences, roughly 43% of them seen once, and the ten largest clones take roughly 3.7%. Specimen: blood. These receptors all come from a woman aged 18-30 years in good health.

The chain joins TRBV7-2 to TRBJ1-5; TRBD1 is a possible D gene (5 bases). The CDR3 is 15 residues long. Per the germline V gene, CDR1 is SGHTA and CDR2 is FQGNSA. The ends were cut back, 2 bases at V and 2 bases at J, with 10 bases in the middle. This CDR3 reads CASSLRAQGNQPQHF. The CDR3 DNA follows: TGTGCCAGCAGCTTAAGGGCACAGGGCAATCAGCCCCAGCATTTT.

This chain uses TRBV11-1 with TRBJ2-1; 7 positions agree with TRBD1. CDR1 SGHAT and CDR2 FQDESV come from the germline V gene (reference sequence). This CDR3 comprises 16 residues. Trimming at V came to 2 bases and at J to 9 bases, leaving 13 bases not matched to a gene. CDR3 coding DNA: TGTGCCAGCAGCTTAAGTCCGTCAGGGGGTAGCTCTGAGCAGTTCTTC. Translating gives CASSLSPSGGSSEQFF.

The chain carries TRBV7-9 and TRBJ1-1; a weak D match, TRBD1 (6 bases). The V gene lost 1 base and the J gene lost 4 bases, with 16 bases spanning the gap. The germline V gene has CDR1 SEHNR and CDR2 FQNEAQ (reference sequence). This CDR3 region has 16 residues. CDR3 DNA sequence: TGTGCCAGCAGCTTAGGGGGTACAGGGAGCGGCACTGAAGCTTTCTTT. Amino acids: CASSLGGTGSGTEAFF. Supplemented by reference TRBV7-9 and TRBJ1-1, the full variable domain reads DTGVSQNPRHKITKRGQNVTFRCDPISEHNRLYWYRQTLGQGPEFLTYFQNEAQLEKSRLLSDRFSAERPKGSFSTLEIQRTEQGDSAMYLCASSLGGTGSGTEAFFGQGTRLTVV.

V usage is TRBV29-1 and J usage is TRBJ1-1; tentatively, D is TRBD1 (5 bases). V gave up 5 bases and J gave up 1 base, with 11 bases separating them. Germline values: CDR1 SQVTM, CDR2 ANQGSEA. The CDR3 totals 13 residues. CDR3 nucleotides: TGCAGCGTTCCGGGGGGAAAGAACACTGAAGCTTTCTTT. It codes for CSVPGGKNTEAFF.

CDR3 in DNA: TGTGCCAGCAGTTCGCGACAGCGCGCGTCTGGCTACACCTTC. It translates to CASSSRQRASGYTF. The chain combines TRBV6-5 with TRBJ1-2; possible D gene TRBD1, 5 bases. CDR3 length: 14 amino acids. Germline CDR1 and CDR2: MNHEY and SVGAGI. V lost 4 bases, J lost 7 bases, and 16 bases lay in between.

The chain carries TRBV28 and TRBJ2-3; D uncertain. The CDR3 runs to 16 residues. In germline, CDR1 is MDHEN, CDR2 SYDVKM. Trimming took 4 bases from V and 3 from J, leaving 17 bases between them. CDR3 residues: CASSSSWFLPTDTQYF. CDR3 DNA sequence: TGTGCCAGCAGTTCCTCATGGTTTCTACCTACAGATACGCAGTATTTT.

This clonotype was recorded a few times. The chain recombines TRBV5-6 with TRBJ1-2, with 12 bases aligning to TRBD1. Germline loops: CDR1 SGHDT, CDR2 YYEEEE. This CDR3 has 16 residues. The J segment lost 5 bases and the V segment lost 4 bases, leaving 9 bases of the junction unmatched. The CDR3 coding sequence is TGTGCCAGCAGCGACGGGACAGGGGGCCCCATTTATGGCTACACCTTC. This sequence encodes CASSDGTGGPIYGYTF.

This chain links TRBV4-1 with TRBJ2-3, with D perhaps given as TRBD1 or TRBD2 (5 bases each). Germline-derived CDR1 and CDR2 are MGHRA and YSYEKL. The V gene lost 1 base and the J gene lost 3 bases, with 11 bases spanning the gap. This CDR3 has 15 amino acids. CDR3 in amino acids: CASSQGAEGTDTQYF. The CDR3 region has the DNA TGCGCCAGCAGCCAAGGGGCCGAGGGGACAGATACGCAGTATTTT.

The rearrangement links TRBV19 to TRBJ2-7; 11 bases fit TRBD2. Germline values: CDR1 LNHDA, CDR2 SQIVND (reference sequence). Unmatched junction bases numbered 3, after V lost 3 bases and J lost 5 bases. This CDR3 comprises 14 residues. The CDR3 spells CASSMTSGEDEQYF. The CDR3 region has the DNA TGTGCCAGTAGTATGACTAGCGGGGAGGACGAGCAGTACTTC.

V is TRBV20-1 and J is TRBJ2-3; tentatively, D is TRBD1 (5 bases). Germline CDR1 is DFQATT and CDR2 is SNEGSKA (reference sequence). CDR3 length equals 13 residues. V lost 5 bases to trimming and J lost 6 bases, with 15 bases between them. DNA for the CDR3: TGCAGTGCTGAGCACGGAGCAGGGGATACGCAGTATTTT. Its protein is CSAEHGAGDTQYF.